This note documents a single T cell receptor beta chain sequence. The repertoire was sequenced with immunoSEQ multiplex PCR; TCRdb's copy has only in-frame clones and lacks some. The table records 20,000 to 30,000 clones, 70% to 90% of them present only once. This specimen belongs to a study of preoperative IRX-2 immunotherapy in early breast cancer. Treatment of the sample: preoperative locoregional IRX-2 cytokine immunotherapy. This phase Ib study tested locoregional IRX-2 cytokine immunotherapy given before surgery. V was trimmed by 0 bases and J by 2 bases, leaving 10 bases between them. This CDR3 region has 15 residues. The germline V gene has CDR1 LNHNV and CDR2 YYDKDF (reference sequence).

This sample comprised tumor tissue, obtained after IRX-2 immunotherapy. The chain links TRBV15 to TRBJ1-1, with D uncertain. The origin of this receptor is a human donor with breast cancer. As DNA, the CDR3 is TGTGCCACCAGCAGAGAGCCGGGTTTCAACACTGAAGCTTTCTTT. Its protein product is CATSREPGFNTEAFF. Drawing the rest from reference TRBV15 and TRBJ1-1, the complete variable domain is DAMVIQNPRYQVTQFGKPVTLSCSQTLNHNVMYWYQQKSSQAPKLLFHYYDKDFNNEADTPDNFQSRRPNTSFCFLDIRSPGLGDTAMYLCATSREPGFNTEAFFGQGTRLTVV.